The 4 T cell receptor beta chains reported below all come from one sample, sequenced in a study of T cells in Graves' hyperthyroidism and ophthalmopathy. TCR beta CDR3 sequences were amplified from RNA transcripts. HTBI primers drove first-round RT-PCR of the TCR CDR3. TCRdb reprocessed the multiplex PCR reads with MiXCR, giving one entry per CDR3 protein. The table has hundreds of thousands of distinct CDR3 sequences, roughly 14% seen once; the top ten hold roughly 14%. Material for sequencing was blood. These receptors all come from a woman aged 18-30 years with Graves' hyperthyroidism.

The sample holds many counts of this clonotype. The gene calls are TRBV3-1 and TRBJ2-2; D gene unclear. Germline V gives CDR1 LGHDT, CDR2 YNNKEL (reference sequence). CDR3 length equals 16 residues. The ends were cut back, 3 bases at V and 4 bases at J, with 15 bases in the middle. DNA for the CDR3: TGTGCCAGCAGCCAGCGAGGTAGGGTAGGCACCGGGGAGCTGTTTTTT. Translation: CASSQRGRVGTGELFF.

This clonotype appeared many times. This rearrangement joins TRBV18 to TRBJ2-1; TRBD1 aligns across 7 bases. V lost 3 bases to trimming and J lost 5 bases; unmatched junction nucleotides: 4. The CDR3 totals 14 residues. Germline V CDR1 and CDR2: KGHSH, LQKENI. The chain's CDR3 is CASSPFGTDNEQFF. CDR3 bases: TGTGCCAGCTCACCTTTCGGGACAGACAATGAGCAGTTCTTC.

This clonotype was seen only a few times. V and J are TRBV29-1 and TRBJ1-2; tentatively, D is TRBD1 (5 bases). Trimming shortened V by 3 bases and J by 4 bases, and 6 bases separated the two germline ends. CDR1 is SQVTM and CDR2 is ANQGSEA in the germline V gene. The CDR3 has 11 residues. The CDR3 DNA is TGCAGCGTTGACAGGGCCTATGGCTACACCTTC. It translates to CSVDRAYGYTF.

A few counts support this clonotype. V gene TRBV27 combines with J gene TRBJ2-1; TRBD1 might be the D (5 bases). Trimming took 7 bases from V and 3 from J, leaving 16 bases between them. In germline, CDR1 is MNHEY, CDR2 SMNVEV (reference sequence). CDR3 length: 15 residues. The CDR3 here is CASIPRAGLYNEQFF. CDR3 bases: TGTGCCAGCATCCCCCGGGCAGGGCTCTACAATGAGCAGTTCTTC.